These T cell receptor beta chains were read from a single sample in a study of T cells in localized non-small cell lung cancer. Sequenced by immunoSEQ multiplex PCR; TCRdb stores in-frame clones only, minus some. The sample yields nearly 15,000 clones, more than 80% seen once. The source was peripheral blood, collected before any cancer treatment. The source of these receptors is a woman aged 40-69 years with stage I lung adenocarcinoma. Each CDR3 is given with its conserved first and last residue. D genes are given only for firm matches. Not every row has a clone size; where given, it reads once, few, many or a size class.

. | TRBJ1-1 | TRBV5-1 | . | CASSFGVSNQNTEAFF | TGCGCCAGCAGTTTCGGCGTATCGAACCAGAACACTGAAGCTTTCTTT
. | TRBJ2-3 | TRBV27 | . | CASSPRALSGSTQYF | TGTGCCAGCAGTCCCCGAGCACTCTCGGGCTCGACGCAGTATTTT
. | TRBJ2-3 | TRBV2 | . | CASSQARAGARDTQYF | TGTGCCAGCAGTCAAGCGCGGGCAGGGGCTAGAGATACGCAGTATTTT
. | TRBJ2-7 | TRBV19 | . | CASSIIRDYEQYF | TGTGCCAGTAGTATTATCCGGGACTACGAGCAGTACTTC
. | TRBJ1-2 | TRBV12-5 | . | CASGSTPFKGAFYGYTF | TGTGCTAGTGGTTCGACCCCCTTCAAAGGGGCCTTCTATGGCTACACCTTC
. | TRBJ1-6 | TRBV30 | TRBD1 | CAWSTGAKSPLHF | TGTGCCTGGAGTACAGGGGCTAAATCACCCCTCCACTTT
. | TRBJ1-2 | TRBV6-5 | TRBD1 | CASSYRDRGSPAGYTF | TGTGCCAGCAGTTACCGAGACAGGGGGTCCCCGGCTGGCTACACCTTC
. | TRBJ2-7 | TRBV7-2 | TRBD2 | CASSLFGSGGYEQYF | TGTGCCAGCAGCTTATTTGGTAGCGGGGGGTACGAGCAGTACTTC
medium-sized | TRBJ2-7 | TRBV7-9 | . | CASSPWAEGGYEQYF | TGTGCCAGCAGCCCCTGGGCGGAAGGAGGGTACGAGCAGTACTTC
. | TRBJ2-2 | TRBV10-3 | . | CAIRDYNTGELFF | TGTGCCATCAGAGACTACAACACCGGGGAGCTGTTTTTT
. | TRBJ2-1 | TRBV4-2 | TRBD1 | CASRPTGVGNEQFF | TGTGCCAGCAGACCGACAGGGGTAGGCAATGAGCAGTTCTTC
. | TRBJ2-3 | TRBV5-1 | . | CASSYTGTSTDTQYF | TGCGCCAGCAGCTATACAGGGACTAGCACAGATACGCAGTATTTT
. | TRBJ2-3 | TRBV6-5 | . | CASRGQATQYF | TGTGCCAGCCGCGGTCAAGCTACGCAGTATTTT
. | TRBJ1-5 | TRBV18 | . | CASSPSTGRLYSNQPQHF | TGTGCCAGCTCCCCCTCAACCGGACGGCTGTATAGCAATCAGCCCCAGCATTTT
. | TRBJ1-2 | TRBV4-1 | . | CASSQEQGLGYTF | TGCGCCAGCAGCCAAGAGCAGGGCCTAGGCTACACCTTC
. | TRBJ2-2 | TRBV5-1 | TRBD1 | CASSLRQGVVTGELFF | TGCGCCAGCAGCCTAAGACAGGGGGTAGTGACCGGGGAGCTGTTTTTT
. | TRBJ1-1 | TRBV5-4 | . | CASRGDWTEAFF | TGTGCCAGCCGAGGGGATTGGACTGAAGCTTTCTTT
. | TRBJ1-2 | TRBV19 | TRBD1 | CASSIGTGYGYTF | TGTGCCAGTAGTATAGGGACAGGCTATGGCTACACCTTC
. | TRBJ2-7 | TRBV7-2 | . | CASSRGTEYEQYF | TGTGCCAGCAGCCGCGGGACCGAATACGAGCAGTACTTC
once | TRBJ2-5 | TRBV5-4 | . | CASSFRTLQETQYF | TGTGCCAGCAGCTTCCGGACACTTCAAGAGACCCAGTACTTC
. | TRBJ1-2 | TRBV7-3 | TRBD1 | CASSQAGGFTPYGYTF | TGTGCCAGCAGCCAAGCAGGGGGCTTTACCCCTTATGGCTACACCTTC
. | TRBJ2-3 | TRBV6-4 | TRBD1 | CASSTGGSTDTQYF | TGTGCCAGCTCCACAGGGGGCAGCACAGATACGCAGTATTTT
. | TRBJ2-2 | TRBV11-3 | . | CASSRGGDTGELFF | TGTGCCAGCAGCCGGGGTGGTGACACCGGGGAGCTGTTTTTT
. | TRBJ2-3 | TRBV7-3 | TRBD2 | CASSLNGGSTDTQYF | TGTGCCAGCAGCTTAAACGGGGGGAGCACAGATACGCAGTATTTT
. | TRBJ2-5 | TRBV7-6 | . | CASRFTDEEQETQYF | TGTGCCAGCAGATTTACGGACGAGGAGCAAGAGACCCAGTACTTC
once | TRBJ2-5 | TRBV27 | TRBD1 | CASSAAGTVQETQYF | TGTGCCAGCAGTGCCGCCGGGACAGTCCAAGAGACCCAGTACTTC
. | TRBJ1-1 | TRBV14 | TRBD1 | CASSRWTGMNTEAFF | TGTGCCAGCAGCCGATGGACAGGAATGAACACTGAAGCTTTCTTT
. | TRBJ2-2 | TRBV28 | . | CASSLRRDTGELFF | TGTGCCAGCAGTTTGAGAAGAGACACCGGGGAGCTGTTTTTT
. | TRBJ2-7 | TRBV7-9 | . | CASSLAGSYEQYF | TGTGCCAGCAGCTTAGCCGGTTCCTACGAGCAGTACTTC
. | TRBJ2-4 | TRBV4-3 | TRBD1 | CASSRDRGPNPSKNIQYF | TGCGCCAGCAGCCGGGACAGGGGGCCTAACCCCTCCAAAAACATTCAGTACTTC
. | TRBJ2-7 | TRBV6-1 | . | CASTGLYEQYF | TGTGCCAGCACAGGGCTCTACGAGCAGTACTTC
. | TRBJ1-1 | TRBV7-2 | . | CASSLAGLPTAFF | TGTGCCAGCAGCTTGGCCGGACTCCCCACCGCTTTCTTT
. | TRBJ2-3 | TRBV27 | TRBD2 | CASSPWTSGADTQYF | TGTGCCAGCAGTCCGTGGACTAGCGGGGCAGATACGCAGTATTTT
. | TRBJ1-3 | TRBV5-4 | . | CASSSFMSFDRGNTIYF | TGTGCCAGCAGCTCCTTTATGAGTTTTGATAGGGGAAACACCATATATTTT
. | TRBJ1-2 | TRBV7-6 | . | CATGLPEDGYTF | TGTGCCACGGGACTTCCGGAAGATGGCTACACCTTC
. | TRBJ2-1 | TRBV5-1 | . | CASSFTGGLGVNEQFF | TGCGCCAGCAGCTTTACGGGGGGCCTGGGTGTTAATGAGCAGTTCTTC
few | TRBJ1-1 | TRBV30 | . | CAWSVLGTEAFF | TGTGCCTGGAGTGTGTTGGGCACTGAAGCTTTCTTT
. | TRBJ1-6 | TRBV28 | . | CASKGQANSPLHF | TGTGCCAGCAAAGGCCAGGCGAATTCACCCCTCCACTTT
. | TRBJ1-1 | TRBV28 | . | CASSLQAGNTEAFF | TGTGCCAGCAGTTTACAGGCTGGGAACACTGAAGCTTTCTTT
. | TRBJ2-1 | TRBV2 | . | CASSRTRTPNEQFF | TGTGCCAGCAGCCGAACGAGGACCCCAAATGAGCAGTTCTTC
. | TRBJ1-3 | TRBV5-6 | TRBD1 | CASSLLTGGDSGNTIYF | TGTGCCAGCAGCTTGCTGACAGGGGGCGATTCTGGAAACACCATATATTTT
. | TRBJ2-7 | TRBV19 | TRBD1 | CASSHDRGPPYEQYF | TGTGCCAGTAGTCACGACAGGGGTCCACCCTACGAGCAGTACTTC
. | TRBJ1-5 | TRBV6-5 | . | CASSDTGSNQPQHF | TGTGCCAGCAGCGATACTGGGAGCAATCAGCCCCAGCATTTT
. | TRBJ1-5 | TRBV30 | TRBD1 | CAWSSRGQGQPQHF | TGTGCCTGGAGTTCGAGGGGGCAGGGTCAGCCCCAGCATTTT
. | TRBJ1-2 | TRBV28 | TRBD1 | CASSPHDGTGSYTF | TGTGCCAGCAGTCCGCACGACGGGACAGGTAGCTACACCTTC
. | TRBJ1-1 | TRBV7-9 | . | CASSRSGGTEGAFF | TGTGCCAGCAGCAGGAGCGGGGGTACAGAGGGAGCCTTCTTT